This T cell receptor beta chain stems from a study of T cells in Graves' hyperthyroidism and ophthalmopathy (dated by TCRdb to about 2019). Regarding the study in general: Peripheral blood was sampled at the time of initial diagnosis, prior to any treatment. A discovery cohort of about a hundred patients, roughly 40 with Graves' ophthalmopathy and about 58 with stable Graves' hyperthyroidism, was used to find distinguishing TCR V-J signatures. Prospective prediction of ophthalmopathy was tested in an independent validation cohort consisting of some 20 hyperthyroidism patients and more than 15 patients who later progressed to ophthalmopathy. The 85 to 100 discovery patients were randomly split 7:3 into training and test sets. In addition, the study compared T-cell repertoires in thyroid tissue and in blood from roughly 6 Graves' hyperthyroidism patients. After blood sampling, hyperthyroidism patients were treated with methimazole at a starting dose of 30 mg daily, and ophthalmopathy patients were treated with high-dose intravenous methylprednisolone. The paper reports TCR Vbeta CDR3 sequencing of 130 to 150 peripheral blood samples: over 40 ophthalmopathy, about 75 hyperthyroidism and approximately 17 progressor patients. The study at large found these results: In validation, the model predicted progression to ophthalmopathy a median of roughly six months before onset, with about 71% sensitivity and nearly 75% specificity. Sample size was not statistically predetermined, and blinding of investigators to group allocation was not performed. Ophthalmopathy was separated from stable hyperthyroidism by a 13 V-J signature model, with approximately 89% sensitivity and roughly 81% specificity obtained in cross-validation and 80%/75% obtained in testing. Blood samples also contained most of the expanded thyroid clonotypes (frequency above 0.001), which suggests that blood repertoires may reflect thyroid immune responses.

From its cysteine to its phenylalanine, the CDR3 spans 14 amino acids. Just CDR3 DNA is preserved here, 42 bases in frame from base 1. Trimming at the junction amounts to 5 bases on V and 8 bases on J, and the germline ends lie 19 bases apart. From the germline V gene (reference sequence), CDR1 is SEHNR and CDR2 is FQNEAQ. Graves' hyperthyroidism was defined as stable when no progression to ophthalmopathy occurred over 18 months of follow-up. Hyperthyroidism patients were aged 18 to 65 years and newly diagnosed, with disease duration of less than 2 months. Patients with uncontrolled infections, other autoimmune diseases, pregnancy or lactation were excluded. Diagnoses relied on clinical symptoms, serum thyroxine and TRAb, thyroid ultrasound and orbital computed tomography. Ficoll-Paque density gradient centrifugation was used to isolate PBMCs from approximately 10 ml of fresh peripheral blood. Total RNA was extracted with Trizol reagent, and quality was checked on an Agilent 2100 Bioanalyzer.

As regards this clonotype: This clone's antigen is unknown. No qualities accompany the bases; no much larger clone lies one base away.

The TCR beta CDR3 regions were amplified from RNA transcripts. A first-round RT-PCR of the TCR CDR3 used the HTBI primer set with the Qiagen OneStep RT-PCR kit. The libraries were constructed in a second round of multiplex PCR and then size-selected and purified. Libraries were sequenced paired-end with 100 bp reads on an Illumina HiSeq2000. In the authors' own workflow: SOAPnuke was used to process the raw data, removing reads that contained adapters or uncalled bases, had a mean Phred below 15, or lacked an exact match to the constant primer or identifier. COPE v1.2.5 was used to merge high-quality paired reads, and clonotypes were defined as unique nucleotide sequences. Clonotypes were aligned to IMGT TRBV, TRBD and TRBJ reference segments using MiTCR v1.1. The analysis was restricted to V-J combinations with a frequency above 0.0001, which together covered 99.2% of the repertoires. The TCS score was defined as F50 (clonal expansion) divided by E x V (chaos), with BLOSUM62-based TCRdist calculated between CDR3 peptides within each V-J. Welch's t-statistics and random forest reduced 500 to 650 V-J features to 13, which were used in a naive Bayes classifier (R e1071). Thyroid-blood repertoire similarity was quantified with the Morisita-Horn index. TCRdb applied fastp at Q25 and MiXCR to the public reads, then kept only in-frame beta chains. Rows merge per CDR3 protein into single entries with the most common DNA and genes. In this record, the V and J calls reflect TCRdb's handling and not the investigators' own analysis. In all, the sample holds approximately 870,000 distinct CDR3 sequences, and 35% to 45% of those were seen once. Approximately 10% of the sample rests with the top ten.

Here the chain combines TRBV7-9 and TRBJ2-7; a weak D assignment points to TRBD1 (7 bases agree). Input material: blood. The clonotype originates from a man between 18 and 29 years old with Graves' hyperthyroidism. The DNA sequence reads TGTGCCAGCAGCGCGGGGACAGACCCTTATCAGCAGTACTTC. It translates to CASSAGTDPYQQYF.